Each of the 8 T cell receptor beta chains below was sequenced from the same sample in a study of blood T cell repertoires in COVID-19. The repertoire was sequenced with immunoSEQ multiplex PCR; TCRdb's copy has only in-frame clones and lacks some. The sample yields 95,000 to 150,000 clones, about 80% seen once. The sample taken for sequencing was peripheral blood. Source of these receptors: a human donor in a cohort sampled during active COVID-19.

This clone appeared a single time. The chain couples TRBV24-1 to TRBJ2-5; 10 positions match TRBD1. Germline CDR1 KGHDR, CDR2 SFDVKD. V lost 11 bases to trimming and J lost 6 bases; unmatched junction nucleotides: 8. The CDR3 covers 13 residues. The CDR3 DNA reads as TGTGCCAGCGCTGGGGACAGGGGAAAGACCCAGTACTTC. This sequence encodes CASAGDRGKTQYF.

This chain uses TRBV29-1 with TRBJ1-2; tentative D call: TRBD1 (5 bases). V lost 3 bases to trimming and J lost 6 bases, with 11 bases between them. Germline V gene data show CDR1 as SQVTM and CDR2 as ANQGSEA. This CDR3 has 12 amino acids. CDR3 protein: CSVERGGHGYTF. The CDR3 DNA is TGCAGCGTTGAGAGGGGAGGGCATGGCTACACCTTC.

CDR3 sequence: CASSLGDSSYEQYF. DNA of the CDR3: TGCGCCAGCAGCTTGGGGGACAGTTCCTACGAGCAGTACTTC. The rearrangement joins TRBV5-1 to TRBJ2-7; 7 nucleotides agree with TRBD1. This CDR3 region has 14 residues. After removal of 0 bases from V and 1 base from J, the junction contained 1 base not matched to a gene. Germline V CDR1 and CDR2: SGHRS, YFSETQ.

V is TRBV6-2 or TRBV6-3 and J is TRBJ1-2; 9 bases map to TRBD1. CDR3 length equals 16 residues. With V trimmed by 4 bases and J by 2 bases, 8 bases remained unmatched. Germline values: CDR1 MNHEY, CDR2 SVGEGT. CDR3 sequence (DNA): TGTGCCAGCAGTTCGCCCCCCGGGACAGGGAACTATGGCTACACCTTC. As protein: CASSSPPGTGNYGYTF.

The CDR3 sequence is CASSRRDRENTIYF. The CDR3 DNA reads TGTGCCAGCAGCAGAAGGGACAGGGAAAACACCATATATTTT. The V gene is TRBV5-6, the J gene TRBJ1-3, with TRBD1 matching over 9 bases. The ends lost 4 bases at V and 6 bases at J; junction bases unmatched: 5. CDR1 and CDR2 from the germline V gene are SGHDT and YYEEEE. There are 14 residues in the CDR3.

The chain links TRBV6-5 to TRBJ1-5; 11 positions match TRBD1. Germline V gene data show CDR1 as MNHEY and CDR2 as SVGAGI. This CDR3 has 15 amino acids. V lost 6 bases and J lost 2; bases outside the gene matches: 3. The CDR3 reads CASSRGQGGNQPQHF. DNA of the CDR3: TGTGCCAGCAGCCGGGGACAGGGGGGCAATCAGCCCCAGCATTTT.

V gene TRBV19 combines with J gene TRBJ2-5, with D hard to call. Germline V lookup: CDR1 LNHDA, CDR2 SQIVND (reference sequence). V was clipped by 2 bases and J by 6 bases, with 10 bases between them. This CDR3 spans 13 amino acids. This CDR3 reads CASSISSEKTQYF. The CDR3 region has the DNA TGTGCCAGTAGTATAAGTTCTGAGAAGACCCAGTACTTC.

The rearrangement links TRBV2 to TRBJ2-3; D gene ambiguous. Trimming removed 4 bases from V and 2 bases from J, with 10 bases in between. Germline V gene sequence: CDR1 SNHLY, CDR2 FYNNEI. This CDR3 contains 14 residues. CDR3 residues: CASSAYRTTDTQYF. The CDR3 DNA sequence: TGTGCCAGCAGTGCGTACAGAACCACAGATACGCAGTATTTT.